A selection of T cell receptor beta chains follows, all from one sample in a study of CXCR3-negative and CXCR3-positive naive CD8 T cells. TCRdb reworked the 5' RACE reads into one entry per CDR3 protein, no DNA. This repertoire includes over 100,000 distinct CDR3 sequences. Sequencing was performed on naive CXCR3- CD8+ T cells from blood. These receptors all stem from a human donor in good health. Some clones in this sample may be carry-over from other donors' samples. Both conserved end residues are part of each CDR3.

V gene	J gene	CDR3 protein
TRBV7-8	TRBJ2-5	CASSLVPSGQTQYF
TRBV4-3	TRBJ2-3	CASSHPHETGADTQYF
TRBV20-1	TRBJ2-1	CSAWRERTSSYNEQFF
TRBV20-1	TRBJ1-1	CSAPTGTGVTEAFF
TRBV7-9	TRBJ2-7	CASSAGPGLAGNEQYF
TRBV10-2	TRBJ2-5	CASSTHRENQETQYF
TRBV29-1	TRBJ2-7	CSVEDAGDPYEQYF
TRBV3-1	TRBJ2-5	CASSQVGGERETQYF
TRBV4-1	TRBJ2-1	CASSPELAGVGNEQFF
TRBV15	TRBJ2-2	CATSGILAGGPGELFF
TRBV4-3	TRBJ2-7	CASSPGVQAYEQYF
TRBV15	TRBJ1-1	CATSRLTEAEAFF
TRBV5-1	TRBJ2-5	CASSLLTSYKETQYF
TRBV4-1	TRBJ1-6	CASSQGGIWNSPLHF
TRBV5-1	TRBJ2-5	CASRPMTGGGETQYF
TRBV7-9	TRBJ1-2	CASSLAGSLYGYTF
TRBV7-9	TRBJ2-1	CASSLLNTAFYNEQFF
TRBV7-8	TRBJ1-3	CASSLQGLGNTIYF
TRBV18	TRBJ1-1	CASSPQDRVRGTEAFF
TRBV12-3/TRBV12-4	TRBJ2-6	CAASDGANVLTF
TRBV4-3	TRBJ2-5	CASSQDDAGKETQYF
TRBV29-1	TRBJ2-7	CSVEDRTGMSYEQYF